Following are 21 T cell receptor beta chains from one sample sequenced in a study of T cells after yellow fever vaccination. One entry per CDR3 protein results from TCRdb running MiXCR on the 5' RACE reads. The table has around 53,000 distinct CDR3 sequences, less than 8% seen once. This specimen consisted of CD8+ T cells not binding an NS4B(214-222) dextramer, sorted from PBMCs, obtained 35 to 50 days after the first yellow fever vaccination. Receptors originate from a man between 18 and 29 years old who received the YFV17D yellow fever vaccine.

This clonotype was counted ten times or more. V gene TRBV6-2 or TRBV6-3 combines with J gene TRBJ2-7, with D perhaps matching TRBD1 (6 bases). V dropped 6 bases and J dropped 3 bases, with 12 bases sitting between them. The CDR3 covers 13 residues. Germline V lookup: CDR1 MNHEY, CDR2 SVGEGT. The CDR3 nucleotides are TGTGCCAGCAGCAAGAACAGGGTCTACGAGCAGTACTTC. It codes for CASSKNRVYEQYF.

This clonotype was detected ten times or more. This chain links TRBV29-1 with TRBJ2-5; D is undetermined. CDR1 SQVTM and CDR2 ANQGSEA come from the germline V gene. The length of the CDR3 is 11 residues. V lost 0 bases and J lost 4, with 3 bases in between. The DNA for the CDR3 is TGCAGCGTTGAAGAGGGAGAGACCCAGTACTTC. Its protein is CSVEEGETQYF.

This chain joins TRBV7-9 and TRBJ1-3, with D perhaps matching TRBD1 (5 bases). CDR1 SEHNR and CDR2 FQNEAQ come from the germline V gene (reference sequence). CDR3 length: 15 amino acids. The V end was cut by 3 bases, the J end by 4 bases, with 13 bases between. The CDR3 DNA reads TGTGCCAGCAGCTTTCTCGGGGCGTCGGGAAACACCATATATTTT. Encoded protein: CASSFLGASGNTIYF. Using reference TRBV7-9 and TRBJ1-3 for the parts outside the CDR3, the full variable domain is DTGVSQNPRHKITKRGQNVTFRCDPISEHNRLYWYRQTLGQGPEFLTYFQNEAQLEKSRLLSDRFSAERPKGSFSTLEIQRTEQGDSAMYLCASSFLGASGNTIYFGEGSWLTVV.

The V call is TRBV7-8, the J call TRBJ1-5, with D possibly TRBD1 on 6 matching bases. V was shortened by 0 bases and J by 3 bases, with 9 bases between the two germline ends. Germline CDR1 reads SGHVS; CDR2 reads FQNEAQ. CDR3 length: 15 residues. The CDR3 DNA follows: TGTGCCAGCAGCTTAGCGACAGGCCACAATCAGCCCCAGCATTTT. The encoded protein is CASSLATGHNQPQHF. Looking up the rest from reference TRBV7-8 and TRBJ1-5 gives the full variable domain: GAGVSQSPRYKVAKRGQDVALRCDPISGHVSLFWYQQALGQGPEFLTYFQNEAQLDKSGLPSDRFFAERPEGSVSTLKIQRTQQEDSAVYLCASSLATGHNQPQHFGDGTRLSIL.

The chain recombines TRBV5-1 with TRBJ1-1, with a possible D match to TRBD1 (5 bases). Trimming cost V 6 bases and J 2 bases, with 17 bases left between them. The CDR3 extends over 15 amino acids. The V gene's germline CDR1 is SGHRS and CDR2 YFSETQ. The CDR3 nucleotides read TGCGCCAGCAACCAGGGCCCGACTCGTAACACTGAAGCTTTCTTT. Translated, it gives CASNQGPTRNTEAFF.

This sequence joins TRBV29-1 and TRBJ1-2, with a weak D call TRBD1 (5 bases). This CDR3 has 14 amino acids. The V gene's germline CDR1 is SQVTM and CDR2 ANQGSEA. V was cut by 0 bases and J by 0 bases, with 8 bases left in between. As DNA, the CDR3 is TGCAGCGTTGAAGATCAGACAGCTAACTATGGCTACACCTTC. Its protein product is CSVEDQTANYGYTF.

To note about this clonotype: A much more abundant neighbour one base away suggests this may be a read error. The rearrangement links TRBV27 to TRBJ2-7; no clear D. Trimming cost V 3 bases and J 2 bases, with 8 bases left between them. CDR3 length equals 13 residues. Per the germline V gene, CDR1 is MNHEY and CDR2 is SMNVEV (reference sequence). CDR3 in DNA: TGTGCCAGCAGTTTGGCGGCAACCTACGAGCAGTACTTC. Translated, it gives CASSLAATYEQYF.

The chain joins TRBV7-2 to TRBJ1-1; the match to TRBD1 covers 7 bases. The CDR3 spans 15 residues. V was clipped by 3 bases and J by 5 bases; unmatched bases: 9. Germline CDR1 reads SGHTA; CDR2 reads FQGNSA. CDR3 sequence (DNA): TGTGCCAGCAGCTTTATTACAGGGGTCGGGACTGAAGCTTTCTTT. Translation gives CASSFITGVGTEAFF.

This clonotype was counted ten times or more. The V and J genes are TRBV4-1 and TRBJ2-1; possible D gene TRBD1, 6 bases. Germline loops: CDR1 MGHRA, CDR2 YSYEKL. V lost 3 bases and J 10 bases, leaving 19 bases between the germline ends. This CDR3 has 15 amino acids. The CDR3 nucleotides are TGCGCCAGCAGCCAGGATACAATGACAGGACGGGAGCAGTTCTTC. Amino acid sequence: CASSQDTMTGREQFF.

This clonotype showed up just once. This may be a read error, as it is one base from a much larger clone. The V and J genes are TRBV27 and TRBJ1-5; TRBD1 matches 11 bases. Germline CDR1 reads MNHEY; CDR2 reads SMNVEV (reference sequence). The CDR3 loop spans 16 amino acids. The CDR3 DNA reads TGTGCCAGCAGTCCGGCCCGGACAGGGGGCGATCAGCACCAGCATTTT. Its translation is CASSPARTGGDQHQHF.

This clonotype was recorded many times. CDR3 protein: CASSQEAGRGAVNEQFF. CDR3 DNA: TGTGCCAGCAGCCAAGAGGCGGGCCGGGGGGCTGTGAATGAGCAGTTCTTC. The chain has TRBV3-1 and TRBJ2-1; weak D call: TRBD2 (7 bases). V gave up 0 bases and J gave up 7 bases, with 19 bases separating them. In germline, CDR1 is LGHDT, CDR2 YNNKEL (reference sequence). The CDR3 is 17 amino acids.

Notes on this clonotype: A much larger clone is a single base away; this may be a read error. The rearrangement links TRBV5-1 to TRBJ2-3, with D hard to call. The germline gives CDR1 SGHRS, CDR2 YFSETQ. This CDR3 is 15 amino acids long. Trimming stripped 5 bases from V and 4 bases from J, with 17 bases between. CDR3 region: CASSSRGSSSDTQYF. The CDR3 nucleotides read TGCGCCAGCAGTTCCCGCGGCAGTAGCTCAGATACGCAGTATTTT.

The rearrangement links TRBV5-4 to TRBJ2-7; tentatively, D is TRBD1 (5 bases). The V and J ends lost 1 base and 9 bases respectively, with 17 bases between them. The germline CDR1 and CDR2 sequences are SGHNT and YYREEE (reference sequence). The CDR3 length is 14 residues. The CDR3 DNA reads TGTGCCAGCAGCTTGAACTACAGGCCGGAGTGGCAGTACTTC. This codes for CASSLNYRPEWQYF. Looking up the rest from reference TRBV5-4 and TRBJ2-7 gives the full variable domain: ETGVTQSPTHLIKTRGQQVTLRCSSQSGHNTVSWYQQALGQGPQFIFQYYREEENGRGNFPPRFSGLQFPNYSSELNVNALELDDSALYLCASSLNYRPEWQYFGPGTRLTVT.

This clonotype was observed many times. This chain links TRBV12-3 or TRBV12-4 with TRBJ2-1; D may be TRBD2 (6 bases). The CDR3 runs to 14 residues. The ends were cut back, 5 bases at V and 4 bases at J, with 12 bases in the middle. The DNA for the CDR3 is TGTGCCAGCAGTCCCGGGACTTCATACAATGAGCAGTTCTTC. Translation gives CASSPGTSYNEQFF.

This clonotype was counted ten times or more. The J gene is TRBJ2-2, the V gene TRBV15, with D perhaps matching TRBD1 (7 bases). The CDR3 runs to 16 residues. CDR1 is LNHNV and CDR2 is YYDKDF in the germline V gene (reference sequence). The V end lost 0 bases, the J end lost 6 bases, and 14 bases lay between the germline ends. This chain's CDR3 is CATSRESRGAAGELFF. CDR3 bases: TGTGCCACCAGCAGAGAGTCCAGGGGGGCTGCCGGGGAGCTGTTTTTT.

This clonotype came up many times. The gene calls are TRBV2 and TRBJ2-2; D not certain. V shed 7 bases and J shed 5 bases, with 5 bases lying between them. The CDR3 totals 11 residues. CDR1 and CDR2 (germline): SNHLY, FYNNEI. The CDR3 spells CASKFTGELFF. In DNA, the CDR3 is TGTGCCAGCAAGTTTACCGGGGAGCTGTTTTTT.

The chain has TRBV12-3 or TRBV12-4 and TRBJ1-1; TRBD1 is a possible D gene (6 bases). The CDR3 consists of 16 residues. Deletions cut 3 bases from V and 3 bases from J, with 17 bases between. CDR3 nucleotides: TGTGCCAGCAGTTTCCCTGACGGGGGCAAGGACACTGAAGCTTTCTTT. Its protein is CASSFPDGGKDTEAFF.

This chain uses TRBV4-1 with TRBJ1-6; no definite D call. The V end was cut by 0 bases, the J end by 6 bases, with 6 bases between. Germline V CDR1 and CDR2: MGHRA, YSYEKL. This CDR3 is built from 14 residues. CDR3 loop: CASSQDLANSPLHF. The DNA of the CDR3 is TGCGCCAGCAGCCAAGATCTCGCTAATTCACCCCTCCACTTT.

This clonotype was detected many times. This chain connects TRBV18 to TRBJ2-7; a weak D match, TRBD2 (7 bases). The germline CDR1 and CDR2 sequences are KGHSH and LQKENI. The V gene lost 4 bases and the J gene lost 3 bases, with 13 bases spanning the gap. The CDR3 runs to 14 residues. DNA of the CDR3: TGTGCCAGCTCACAAGGGGGAGGGGACTACGAGCAGTACGTC. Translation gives CASSQGGGDYEQYV.

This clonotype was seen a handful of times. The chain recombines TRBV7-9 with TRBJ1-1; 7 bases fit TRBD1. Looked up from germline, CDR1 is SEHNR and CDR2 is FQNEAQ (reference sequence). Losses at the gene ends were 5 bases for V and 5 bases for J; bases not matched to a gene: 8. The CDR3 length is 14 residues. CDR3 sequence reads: CASSRGQVFTEAFF. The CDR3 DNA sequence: TGTGCCAGCAGCCGAGGACAGGTTTTTACTGAAGCTTTCTTT.

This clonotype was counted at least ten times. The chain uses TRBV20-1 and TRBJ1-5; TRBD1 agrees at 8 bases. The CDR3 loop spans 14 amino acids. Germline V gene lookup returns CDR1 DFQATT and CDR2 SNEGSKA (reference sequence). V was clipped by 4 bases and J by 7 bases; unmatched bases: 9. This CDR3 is CSATLQTGDQPQHF. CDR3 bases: TGCAGTGCTACCCTCCAGACAGGGGACCAGCCCCAGCATTTT.